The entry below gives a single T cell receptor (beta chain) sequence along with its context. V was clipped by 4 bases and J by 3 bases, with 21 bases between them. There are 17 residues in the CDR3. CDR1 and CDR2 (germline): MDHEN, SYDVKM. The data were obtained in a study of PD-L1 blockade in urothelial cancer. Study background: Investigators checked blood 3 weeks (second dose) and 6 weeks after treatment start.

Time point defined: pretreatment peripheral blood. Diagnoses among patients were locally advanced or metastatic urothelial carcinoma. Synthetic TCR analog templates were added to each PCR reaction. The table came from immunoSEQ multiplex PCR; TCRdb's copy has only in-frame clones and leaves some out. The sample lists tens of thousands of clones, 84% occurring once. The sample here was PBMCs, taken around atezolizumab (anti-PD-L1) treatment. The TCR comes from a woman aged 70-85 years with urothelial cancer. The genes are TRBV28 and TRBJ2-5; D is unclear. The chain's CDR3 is CASSSPLVDSIKETQYF. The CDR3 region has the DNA TGTGCCAGCAGTTCCCCCCTGGTAGATTCCATTAAAGAGACCCAGTACTTC.